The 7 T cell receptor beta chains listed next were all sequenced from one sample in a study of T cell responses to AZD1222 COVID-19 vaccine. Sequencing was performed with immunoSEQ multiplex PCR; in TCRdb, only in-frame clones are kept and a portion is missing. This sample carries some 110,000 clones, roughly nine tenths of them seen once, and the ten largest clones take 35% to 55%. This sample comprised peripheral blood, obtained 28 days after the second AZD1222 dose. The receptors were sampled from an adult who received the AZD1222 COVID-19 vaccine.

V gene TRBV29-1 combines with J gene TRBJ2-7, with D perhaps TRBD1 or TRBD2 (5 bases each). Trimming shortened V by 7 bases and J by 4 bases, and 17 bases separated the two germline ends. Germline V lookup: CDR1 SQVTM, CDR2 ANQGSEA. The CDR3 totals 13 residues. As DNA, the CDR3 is TGCAGCGCGTCCCGGGGACCCTTTTACGAGCAGTACTTC. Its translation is CSASRGPFYEQYF.

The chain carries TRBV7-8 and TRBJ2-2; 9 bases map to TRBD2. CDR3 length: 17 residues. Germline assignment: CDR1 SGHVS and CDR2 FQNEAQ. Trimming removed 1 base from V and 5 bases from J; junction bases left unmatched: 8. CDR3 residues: CASSLERFSGRTGELFF. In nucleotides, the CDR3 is TGTGCCAGCAGCTTAGAGAGATTTAGCGGGAGAACCGGGGAGCTGTTTTTT.

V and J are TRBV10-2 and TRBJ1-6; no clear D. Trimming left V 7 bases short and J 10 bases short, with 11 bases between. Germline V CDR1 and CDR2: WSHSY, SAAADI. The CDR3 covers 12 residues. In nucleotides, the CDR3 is TGCGCCAGCACGACCGGCGACTCACCCCTCCACTTT. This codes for CASTTGDSPLHF.

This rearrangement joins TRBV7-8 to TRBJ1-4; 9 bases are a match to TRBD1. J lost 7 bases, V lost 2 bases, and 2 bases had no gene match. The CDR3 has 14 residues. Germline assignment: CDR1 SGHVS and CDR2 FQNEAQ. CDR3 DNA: TGTGCCAGCAGCTTAAACAGGGGGCTTGAAAAACTGTTTTTT. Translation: CASSLNRGLEKLFF.

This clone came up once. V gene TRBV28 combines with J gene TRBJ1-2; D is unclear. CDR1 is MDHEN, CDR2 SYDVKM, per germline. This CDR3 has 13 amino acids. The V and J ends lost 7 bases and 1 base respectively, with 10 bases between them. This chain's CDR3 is CASISGVNYGYTF. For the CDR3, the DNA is TGTGCCAGCATCTCCGGGGTTAACTATGGCTACACCTTC.

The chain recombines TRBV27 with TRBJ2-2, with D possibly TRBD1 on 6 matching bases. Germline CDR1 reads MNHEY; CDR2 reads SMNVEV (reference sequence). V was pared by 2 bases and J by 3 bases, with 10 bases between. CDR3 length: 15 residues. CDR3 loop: CASSLGQGHTGELFF. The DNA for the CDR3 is TGTGCCAGCAGTTTAGGTCAGGGGCACACCGGGGAGCTGTTTTTT.

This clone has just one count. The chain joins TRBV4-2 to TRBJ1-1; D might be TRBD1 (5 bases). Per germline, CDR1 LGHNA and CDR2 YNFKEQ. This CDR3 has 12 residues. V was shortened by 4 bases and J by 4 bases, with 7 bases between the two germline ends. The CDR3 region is CASSPGATEAFF. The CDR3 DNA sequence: TGTGCCAGCAGCCCCGGGGCCACTGAAGCTTTCTTT.